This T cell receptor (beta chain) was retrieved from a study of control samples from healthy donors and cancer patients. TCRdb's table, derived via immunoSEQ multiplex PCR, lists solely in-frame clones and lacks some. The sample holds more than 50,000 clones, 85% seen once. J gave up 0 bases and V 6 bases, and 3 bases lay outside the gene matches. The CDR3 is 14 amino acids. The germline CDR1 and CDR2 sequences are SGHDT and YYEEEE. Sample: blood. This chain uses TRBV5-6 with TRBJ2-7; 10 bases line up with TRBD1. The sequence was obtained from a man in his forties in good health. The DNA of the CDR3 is TGTGCCAGCAAAGGGACAGGGGTCTCCTACGAGCAGTACTTC. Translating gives CASKGTGVSYEQYF.